These 22 T cell receptor beta chains share one sample of origin, sequenced in a study of cytomegalovirus exposure and HLA in healthy donors. The PCR made use of 60 Vbeta and 13 Jbeta primers. Here immunoSEQ multiplex PCR was the method, and the copy in TCRdb shows in-frame clones only, minus some. The sample lists about 85,000 clones, about four fifths occurring once. The sequenced material came from PBMCs. The receptors here all came from a man aged 50 to 59 in good health and CMV-seropositive.

This clone was observed once. The J gene is TRBJ2-3, the V gene TRBV7-2; TRBD2 matches 7 bases. Trimming at V came to 5 bases and at J to 10 bases, leaving 9 bases not matched to a gene. The CDR3 has 13 residues. Germline CDR1 SGHTA, CDR2 FQGNSA. DNA of the CDR3: TGTGCCAGCAGCGTCGGGGACTACGGTCCGCAGTATTTT. The encoded protein is CASSVGDYGPQYF. The whole variable domain, remainder taken from reference TRBV7-2 and TRBJ2-3, is GAGVSQSPSNKVTEKGKDVELRCDPISGHTALYWYRQSLGQGLEFLIYFQGNSAPDKSGLPSDRFSAERTGGSVSTLTIQRTQQEDSAVYLCASSVGDYGPQYFGPGTRLTVL.

The chain joins TRBV15 to TRBJ1-5; 8 bases agree with TRBD1. The CDR3 has 15 amino acids. Germline V lookup: CDR1 LNHNV, CDR2 YYDKDF (reference sequence). V shed 5 bases and J 4 bases; nucleotides not matched to a gene: 7. The CDR3 DNA follows: TGTGCCACCAGCCGCGGAGGACAGGGTAATCAGCCCCAGCATTTT. Amino acids: CATSRGGQGNQPQHF. The whole variable domain, filled in from reference TRBV15 and TRBJ1-5, reads DAMVIQNPRYQVTQFGKPVTLSCSQTLNHNVMYWYQQKSSQAPKLLFHYYDKDFNNEADTPDNFQSRRPNTSFCFLDIRSPGLGDTAMYLCATSRGGQGNQPQHFGDGTRLSIL.

Worth noting for this clone: A read error may produce the germline difference seen at one junction end. V and J are TRBV5-4 and TRBJ2-6, with D perhaps matching TRBD1 (5 bases). The CDR3 runs 13 residues. The germline V gene has CDR1 SGHNT and CDR2 YYREEE (reference sequence). This chain's CDR3 is CASSPSGANGLTF. CDR3 bases: TGTGCCAGCAGTCCCTCTGGGGCCAACGGCCTGACTTTC.

This clone was observed once. This chain uses TRBV29-1 with TRBJ2-3; D is uncertain. V gave up 7 bases and J gave up 3 bases, with 8 bases separating them. Germline V gene lookup returns CDR1 SQVTM and CDR2 ANQGSEA. CDR3 length: 11 residues. CDR3 coding DNA: TGCAGCGAACAGAAAACAGATACGCAGTATTTT. Translating it yields CSEQKTDTQYF.

The chain is built from TRBV23-1 and TRBJ2-2; TRBD1 might be the D (6 bases). TRBV23-1 is designated an ORF whose function remains uncertain. V lost 4 bases and J 1 base, leaving 22 bases between the germline ends. The CDR3 totals 19 residues. The chain's CDR3 is CASSPWGRIFLQNTGELFF. CDR3 DNA sequence: TGCGCCAGCAGTCCGTGGGGGCGAATATTTCTTCAGAACACCGGGGAGCTGTTTTTT.

In its sample, this clone was seen once. The chain links TRBV6-5 to TRBJ2-2; D uncertain. The germline V gene has CDR1 MNHEY and CDR2 SVGAGI. This CDR3 is built from 14 residues. V was shortened by 3 bases and J by 4 bases, with 9 bases between the two germline ends. The DNA of the CDR3 is TGTGCCAGCAGTTATAGACTTTCCACCGGGGAGCTGTTTTTT. As protein: CASSYRLSTGELFF.

V usage is TRBV4-2 and J usage is TRBJ2-5, with 9 bases fitting TRBD2. TRBJ2-7 matches the DNA end more closely, so the J call is doubtful. Germline V gene lookup returns CDR1 LGHNA and CDR2 YNFKEQ. The CDR3 covers 16 residues. CDR3 amino acids: CASSQESSGDLYEQYF. As DNA, the CDR3 is TGTGCCAGCAGCCAAGAGTCTAGCGGGGACCTCTACGAGCAGTACTTC.

This clone appeared a few times. The CDR3 DNA sequence: TGTGCCTGGAGTGTAGAGGGGGGGTCGCAGTATTTT. Its translation: CAWSVEGGSQYF. This chain uses TRBV30 with TRBJ2-3, with a possible D match to TRBD2 (7 bases). The V end was cut by 0 bases, the J end by 10 bases, with 11 bases between. Germline CDR1 reads GTSNPN; CDR2 reads SVGIG (reference sequence). This CDR3 comprises 12 residues.

The chain links TRBV18 to TRBJ2-7; maybe TRBD2 (6 bases). The CDR3 extends over 14 amino acids. The germline V gene has CDR1 KGHSH and CDR2 LQKENI. Trimming cost V 2 bases and J 5 bases, with 13 bases left between them. The CDR3 loop is CASSPVTRGDEQYF. In DNA, the CDR3 is TGTGCCAGCTCACCAGTGACTAGAGGGGACGAGCAGTACTTC.

The rearrangement links TRBV25-1 to TRBJ2-1, with D possibly matching TRBD1 (6 bases). Germline loops: CDR1 MGHDK, CDR2 SYGVNS. The V and J ends lost 6 bases and 1 base respectively, with 7 bases between them. This CDR3 comprises 13 residues. The CDR3 sequence: CASRDSSYNEQFF. The CDR3 nucleotides are TGTGCCAGCAGGGACAGTTCCTACAATGAGCAGTTCTTC.

This clone was found a few times. This chain joins TRBV2 and TRBJ1-2, with D perhaps matching TRBD1 (5 bases). The CDR3 extends over 12 amino acids. Trimming took off 5 bases at V and 4 bases at J, with 8 bases between the two ends. Germline CDR1 SNHLY, CDR2 FYNNEI. CDR3 protein: CASSPTAYGYTF. The CDR3 DNA reads TGTGCCAGCAGTCCGACAGCCTATGGCTACACCTTC.

The rearrangement joins TRBV5-1 to TRBJ2-6; perhaps TRBD2 as D (6 bases). Per germline, CDR1 SGHRS and CDR2 YFSETQ. Trimming removed 0 bases at V and 4 bases at J, with 17 bases between. CDR3 length: 18 residues. CDR3: CASSLALGGRGGANVLTF. CDR3 bases: TGCGCCAGCAGCTTGGCCCTCGGGGGTCGGGGAGGGGCCAACGTCCTGACTTTC.

CDR3 sequence reads: CASSGTAINTGELFF. The CDR3 coding sequence is TGTGCCAGCAGCGGGACAGCCATAAACACCGGGGAGCTGTTTTTT. This sequence joins TRBV5-4 and TRBJ2-2; 7 bases are a match to TRBD1. J lost 2 bases, V lost 4 bases, and 5 bases had no gene match. Germline V gene lookup returns CDR1 SGHNT and CDR2 YYREEE (reference sequence). The CDR3 is made up of 15 amino acids.

V and J are TRBV4-3 and TRBJ2-7, with D perhaps TRBD1 (5 bases). The germline V gene has CDR1 LGHNA and CDR2 YSLEER. The CDR3 runs to 13 residues. The ends were cut back, 3 bases at V and 5 bases at J, with 11 bases in the middle. CDR3 region: CASSQSGSNEQYF. Written as DNA, the CDR3 is TGCGCCAGCAGCCAGTCAGGGTCCAACGAGCAGTACTTC.

V and J are TRBV18 and TRBJ2-7; 14 bases are a match to TRBD2. The V segment lost 4 bases and the J segment 2 bases; nucleotides outside the gene matches: 1. The CDR3 contains 15 residues. Germline V gene lookup returns CDR1 KGHSH and CDR2 LQKENI. DNA of the CDR3: TGTGCCAGCTCACAGGGACTAGCGGGAGCCTACGAGCAGTACTTC. Translating it yields CASSQGLAGAYEQYF.

The sample holds a few counts of this clone. CDR3 sequence: CASSLSDLWDRGSGSNQPQHF. CDR3 nucleotide sequence: TGTGCCAGCAGTTTATCGGACCTTTGGGACAGGGGGTCGGGTAGCAATCAGCCCCAGCATTTT. J is TRBJ1-5 and V is TRBV27; TRBD1 matches 11 bases. The length of the CDR3 is 21 residues. CDR1 MNHEY and CDR2 SMNVEV come from the germline V gene (reference sequence). Germline trimming cut 0 bases from V and 0 bases from J; bases unmatched to any gene: 13.

The chain carries TRBV19 and TRBJ1-1; D is uncertain. Trimming removed 5 bases at V and 6 bases at J, with 13 bases between. This CDR3 is 13 amino acids long. Looked up from germline, CDR1 is LNHDA and CDR2 is SQIVND (reference sequence). The CDR3 DNA sequence: TGTGCCAGTAGTTGGGGAGTTCAGGCTGAAGCTTTCTTT. This gives the protein CASSWGVQAEAFF.

This chain connects TRBV19 to TRBJ1-2; TRBD1 aligns across 8 bases. The CDR3 runs to 13 residues. Germline CDR1 reads LNHDA; CDR2 reads SQIVND (reference sequence). V was pared by 5 bases and J by 3 bases, with 2 bases of the junction left unmatched. Here the CDR3 reads CASSSDRDYGYTF. CDR3 bases: TGTGCCAGTAGTTCGGACAGGGACTATGGCTACACCTTC.

The chain has TRBV19 and TRBJ2-3; TRBD2 agrees at 7 bases. The junction had 13 bases not matched to a gene; V was cut back by 7 bases and J by 3 bases. The CDR3 consists of 16 residues. Germline assignment: CDR1 LNHDA and CDR2 SQIVND (reference sequence). The CDR3 DNA is TGTGCCAGTACTCCACGGGGCGGGAGCGGGACAGATACGCAGTATTTT. This encodes CASTPRGGSGTDTQYF.

This clone was seen only a few times. The CDR3 DNA sequence: TGTGCCAGTAGTTATTCGGGTGGGACCCAGTACTTC. Encoded protein: CASSYSGGTQYF. The chain carries TRBV19 and TRBJ2-5; D remains ambiguous. CDR3 length equals 12 residues. The V end was cut by 5 bases, the J end by 7 bases, with 11 bases between. Germline lookup yields CDR1 LNHDA and CDR2 SQIVND (reference sequence).

The V call is TRBV2, the J call TRBJ2-4; D may be TRBD2 (5 bases). Germline CDR1 reads SNHLY; CDR2 reads FYNNEI. The CDR3 consists of 14 residues. Trimming removed 6 bases at V and 0 bases at J, with 9 bases between. The CDR3 DNA reads TGTGCCAGCAGGGGTGGACTAGCCAAAAACATTCAGTACTTC. Amino acids: CASRGGLAKNIQYF.

The V call is TRBV30, the J call TRBJ1-5; D gene unclear. The CDR3 length is 13 residues. Trimming removed 0 bases at V and 5 bases at J, with 8 bases between. Germline V gene data show CDR1 as GTSNPN and CDR2 as SVGIG (reference sequence). CDR3 sequence (DNA): TGTGCCTGGAGTGTACGAGGTTATCAGCCCCAGCATTTT. Residues: CAWSVRGYQPQHF.